These 30 T cell receptor beta chains share one sample of origin, sequenced in a study of CD8 T cells in ankylosing spondylitis (dated by TCRdb to the late 2010s). Their cognate antigens are unknown. Beyond this particular receptor, the publication reports: Blood from ankylosing spondylitis patients appeared to be characterized by a TCR beta motif made up of fewer than ten highly homologous amino acid variants.

Library generation was performed with 5' RACE. The sample was run on an Illumina HiSeq 2500. The raw public data were reprocessed by TCRdb itself: fastp quality trimming at Q25, MiXCR clonotype calling, in-frame beta chains only. Each CDR3 protein gets just one entry, which takes the most common genes and DNA from the rows behind it. Here the sample has 700,000 or so distinct CDR3 sequences; around 20% occur a single time. Under 20% of the sample lies in the top ten. Material: blood, either unsorted or a sorted T cell fraction (not recorded which). Receptor source: a male donor with ankylosing spondylitis.

V usage is TRBV12-3 or TRBV12-4 and J usage is TRBJ2-3; 9 bases align to TRBD2. There are 14 residues in the CDR3. The J segment lost 4 bases and the V segment lost 8 bases, leaving 7 bases of the junction unmatched. This CDR3 is CASSRGGGADTQYF. The CDR3 nucleotides read TGTGCCAGCTCCAGGGGCGGGGGGGCAGATACGCAGTATTTT.

This clonotype has a handful of counts. The chain joins TRBV12-3 or TRBV12-4 to TRBJ2-7; 10 bases fit TRBD1. The V gene end was trimmed by 8 bases and the J gene end by 2 bases; junction bases not matched to a gene: 6. The CDR3 is 14 residues long. The CDR3 is CASAPGTGAYEQYF. As DNA, the CDR3 is TGTGCCAGCGCCCCCGGGACAGGGGCCTACGAGCAGTACTTC.

This clonotype was seen only a few times. The gene calls are TRBV11-2 and TRBJ2-5; TRBD2 aligns across 16 bases. The CDR3 contains 17 residues. The germline V gene has CDR1 SGHAT and CDR2 FQNNGV. The V segment lost 6 bases and the J segment 4 bases; nucleotides outside the gene matches: 8. CDR3 in DNA: TGTGCCAGCAGACCGCCGGGACTAGCGGGAGGGATAGAGACCCAGTACTTC. Translation: CASRPPGLAGGIETQYF.

This clonotype showed up just a few times. J is TRBJ2-7 and V is TRBV12-3 or TRBV12-4; no definite D call. The CDR3 has 15 residues. V was cut by 4 bases and J by 1 base, with 14 bases left in between. The CDR3 spells CASSYRRAASYEQYF. DNA for the CDR3: TGTGCCAGCAGTTATAGGAGAGCAGCATCCTACGAGCAGTACTTC.

This sequence joins TRBV10-3 and TRBJ2-1; TRBD2 agrees at 11 bases. This CDR3 has 18 amino acids. Unmatched junction bases numbered 12, after V lost 0 bases and J lost 8 bases. Germline V CDR1 and CDR2: ENHRY, SYGVKD. The CDR3 sequence: CAISESIGVGTSGYEQFF. CDR3 nucleotides: TGTGCCATCAGTGAGTCAATAGGGGTGGGGACTAGCGGATATGAGCAGTTCTTC.

There are many counts of this clonotype. The V call is TRBV27, the J call TRBJ1-1; 8 bases agree with TRBD1. Germline-derived CDR1 and CDR2 are MNHEY and SMNVEV (reference sequence). With 5 bases clipped from V and 2 bases from J, the junction kept 4 bases outside the gene matches. CDR3 length equals 14 residues. CDR3 amino acids: CASSPDRDNTEAFF. The CDR3 DNA reads TGTGCCAGCAGTCCGGACAGGGATAACACTGAAGCTTTCTTT.

V usage is TRBV5-6 and J usage is TRBJ1-4; D is unclear. From germline, CDR1 is SGHDT and CDR2 YYEEEE. The CDR3 runs to 15 residues. Trimming removed 1 base at V and 0 bases at J, with 7 bases between. The CDR3 is CASSLRRTTNEKLFF. The CDR3 coding sequence is TGTGCCAGCAGCTTGCGCCGTACAACTAATGAAAAACTGTTTTTT.

Only a few counts were recorded for this clonotype. At one of its ends the junction is not consistent with the germline gene, which may arise from a read error. V usage is TRBV7-3 and J usage is TRBJ2-7; 9 nucleotides align to TRBD1. This CDR3 spans 16 amino acids. From germline, CDR1 is SGHTA and CDR2 FQGTGA. CDR3 residues: CASSLITTGGPHEQYF. The DNA of the CDR3 is TGTGCCAGCAGTTTAATTACGACAGGGGGACCCCACGAGCAGTACTTC.

This clonotype was counted many times. CDR3 DNA sequence: TGTGCCAGCAGCCTACCAGGGAATTCACCCCTCCACTTT. This codes for CASSLPGNSPLHF. The V and J genes are TRBV27 and TRBJ1-6, with a weak D call TRBD1 (5 bases). The CDR3 runs 13 residues. Trimming removed 6 bases from V and 7 bases from J, with 10 bases in between. Germline V gives CDR1 MNHEY, CDR2 SMNVEV (reference sequence).

The chain links TRBV6-1 to TRBJ1-2; D is perhaps TRBD1 (6 bases). The CDR3 covers 13 residues. Germline-derived CDR1 and CDR2 are MNHNS and SASEGT. Trimming took 5 bases from V and 7 from J, leaving 14 bases between them. Here the CDR3 reads CASSQLTGTGYTF. The CDR3, as DNA: TGTGCCAGCAGTCAACTCACAGGGACTGGCTACACCTTC.

V is TRBV9 and J is TRBJ2-7, with 8 bases lining up with TRBD1. The CDR3 has 14 amino acids. Germline assignment: CDR1 SGDLS and CDR2 YYNGEE. Losses at the gene ends were 2 bases for V and 2 bases for J; bases not matched to a gene: 3. Written as DNA, the CDR3 is TGTGCCAGCAGCGTCGAGGACAGGGCCTACGAGCAGTACTTC. Translated, it gives CASSVEDRAYEQYF.

The rearrangement links TRBV12-3 or TRBV12-4 to TRBJ2-7, with 9 bases lining up with TRBD1. Trimming removed 3 bases from V and 6 bases from J; junction bases left unmatched: 6. This CDR3 has 14 residues. CDR3 DNA sequence: TGTGCCAGCAGTTTGATGGAGACAGGGGGCGAGCAGTACTTC. It yields the protein CASSLMETGGEQYF.

The chain links TRBV12-3 or TRBV12-4 to TRBJ1-2; weak D call: TRBD1 (6 bases). Deletions cut 3 bases from V and 7 bases from J, with 18 bases between. The CDR3 is made up of 15 amino acids. The CDR3 DNA reads as TGTGCCAGCAGTTTTGGTGACACAGGGATGCGTGGCTACACCTTC. Residues: CASSFGDTGMRGYTF.

This clonotype appeared many times. This chain joins TRBV4-2 and TRBJ1-4; D is unresolved. The ends were cut back, 0 bases at V and 12 bases at J, with 11 bases in the middle. This CDR3 has 13 residues. Germline V CDR1 and CDR2: LGHNA, YNFKEQ. The CDR3 DNA reads TGTGCCAGCAGCCAAGACCTAGAACGGGAACTGTTTTTT. Its protein product is CASSQDLERELFF.

This clonotype turned up a few times. The chain is built from TRBV20-1 and TRBJ1-5; TRBD1 aligns across 7 bases. Germline CDR1 DFQATT, CDR2 SNEGSKA (reference sequence). Trimming cost V 3 bases and J 6 bases; bases outside gene matches: 8. The CDR3 runs 14 residues. CDR3 sequence: CSASRGPPPQPQHF. Written as DNA, the CDR3 is TGCAGTGCTAGTAGGGGGCCGCCGCCTCAGCCCCAGCATTTT.

Concerning this clonotype itself: A much larger clone is a single base away; this may be a read error. The chain combines TRBV5-1 with TRBJ1-5; 9 bases fit TRBD1. Germline CDR1 SGHRS, CDR2 YFSETQ. This CDR3 comprises 14 residues. CDR3 DNA: TGCGCCAGCAGCCCGGACAGGGGCGGTCAGCCCCGGCATTTT. This translates into CASSPDRGGQPRHF. The entire variable domain, with the rest obtained from reference TRBV5-1 and TRBJ1-5, is as follows: KAGVTQTPRYLIKTRGQQVTLSCSPISGHRSVSWYQQTPGQGLQFLFEYFSETQRNKGNFPGRFSGRQFSNSRSEMNVSTLELGDSALYLCASSPDRGGQPRHFGDGTRLSIL.

The V call is TRBV5-1, the J call TRBJ2-7, with 10 bases identical to TRBD2. Germline CDR1 is SGHRS and CDR2 is YFSETQ. The CDR3 is 15 residues long. The trim removed 4 bases at V and 1 base at J, leaving 5 bases unmatched. The CDR3 region is CASSPLAGESYEQYF. CDR3 DNA: TGCGCCAGCAGCCCTCTAGCGGGGGAATCCTACGAGCAGTACTTC.

This rearrangement joins TRBV4-3 to TRBJ1-2; the match to TRBD1 covers 8 bases. V lost 1 base, J lost 4 bases, and 11 bases stayed unmatched. CDR1 and CDR2 (germline): LGHNA, YSLEER. The CDR3 loop spans 17 amino acids. The CDR3 loop is CASSQGTGRGDIYGYTF. The CDR3 DNA follows: TGCGCCAGCAGCCAAGGGACAGGGAGAGGGGACATCTATGGCTACACCTTC.

This clonotype was detected a few times. This chain's CDR3 is CASRDGRSENTEAFF. CDR3 in DNA: TGCGCCAGCAGGGATGGGCGGAGCGAGAACACTGAAGCTTTCTTT. The V and J genes are TRBV5-1 and TRBJ1-1, with unresolved D. The CDR3 totals 15 residues. Looked up from germline, CDR1 is SGHRS and CDR2 is YFSETQ. Between the trimmed V and J ends, which lost 5 bases and 1 base, there was a span of 15 bases.

A few counts support this clonotype. The V and J genes are TRBV5-1 and TRBJ1-2; D is possibly TRBD1 (5 bases). V was trimmed by 4 bases and J by 5 bases, leaving 9 bases between them. There are 12 residues in the CDR3. Germline values: CDR1 SGHRS, CDR2 YFSETQ. The DNA for the CDR3 is TGCGCCAGCAGCATAGCAGGGTATGGCTACACCTTC. This codes for CASSIAGYGYTF.

The chain couples TRBV5-1 to TRBJ2-7; 9 nucleotides line up with TRBD1. This CDR3 spans 13 amino acids. Trimming took 3 bases from V and 7 from J; bases not matched to a gene: 5. Germline CDR1 reads SGHRS; CDR2 reads YFSETQ. CDR3 DNA sequence: TGCGCCAGCAGCTGGACAGGGGCTCGGGAGCAGTACTTC. Translation: CASSWTGAREQYF.

This sequence joins TRBV12-3 or TRBV12-4 and TRBJ1-2; possible D gene TRBD1, 5 bases. The CDR3 length is 13 residues. V was shortened by 6 bases and J by 2 bases, with 10 bases between the two germline ends. CDR3 region: CASSWAGNYGYTF. The CDR3 nucleotides read TGTGCCAGCAGCTGGGCAGGGAACTATGGCTACACCTTC.

The chain couples TRBV27 to TRBJ2-1; D remains unclear. V shed 2 bases and J shed 0 bases, with 23 bases lying between them. This CDR3 is built from 20 residues. The germline V gene encodes CDR1 MNHEY and CDR2 SMNVEV (reference sequence). DNA for the CDR3: TGTGCCAGCAGTTTAAGAGGCACCCCACAACCTTTTAGCTCCTACAATGAGCAGTTCTTC. Its translation is CASSLRGTPQPFSSYNEQFF.

The rearrangement joins TRBV5-1 to TRBJ2-2; D is unclear. This CDR3 comprises 14 residues. Trimming shortened V by 1 base and J by 7 bases, and 11 bases separated the two germline ends. Germline CDR1 is SGHRS and CDR2 is YFSETQ. CDR3 loop: CASSLSLGIGELFF. The CDR3 region has the DNA TGCGCCAGCAGCTTGAGTCTGGGCATCGGGGAGCTGTTTTTT.

The chain employs TRBV7-8 and TRBJ2-7; D tentatively reads TRBD1 or TRBD2 (7 bases each). Per the germline V gene, CDR1 is SGHVS and CDR2 is FQNEAQ. The CDR3 loop spans 16 amino acids. V was pared by 5 bases and J by 3 bases, with 20 bases between. The CDR3 sequence is CASSQGGRQLNYEQYF. CDR3 DNA sequence: TGTGCCAGCAGCCAGGGGGGGCGCCAACTTAACTACGAGCAGTACTTC. Filled out from reference TRBV7-8 and TRBJ2-7, the complete variable domain reads GAGVSQSPRYKVAKRGQDVALRCDPISGHVSLFWYQQALGQGPEFLTYFQNEAQLDKSGLPSDRFFAERPEGSVSTLKIQRTQQEDSAVYLCASSQGGRQLNYEQYFGPGTRLTVT.

This clonotype was seen a few times. The rearrangement links TRBV6-4 to TRBJ1-4; unclear D gene. Germline V lookup: CDR1 MRHNA, CDR2 SNTAGT. This CDR3 contains 21 residues. The V gene lost 2 bases and the J gene lost 0 bases, with 25 bases spanning the gap. CDR3 nucleotide sequence: TGTGCCAGCAGTGACCCCCTAGCCCGAGGGTATTGGCTTGCAACTAATGAAAAACTGTTTTTT. This encodes CASSDPLARGYWLATNEKLFF.

This clonotype was picked up a small number of times. In DNA, the CDR3 is TGCAGTGCTAGACAACTTTCGGGGGGACTATCACCCCCTATGTTGTACAATGAGCAGTTCTTC. Residues: CSARQLSGGLSPPMLYNEQFF. The rearrangement joins TRBV20-1 to TRBJ2-1; 7 nucleotides agree with TRBD2. The trim removed 2 bases at V and 4 bases at J, leaving 26 bases unmatched. The germline CDR1 and CDR2 sequences are DFQATT and SNEGSKA (reference sequence). This CDR3 has 21 amino acids.

A few counts support this clonotype. The gene calls are TRBV20-1 and TRBJ1-2; 9 nucleotides agree with TRBD1. V shed 6 bases and J 4 bases; nucleotides not matched to a gene: 9. Looked up from germline, CDR1 is DFQATT and CDR2 is SNEGSKA (reference sequence). The CDR3 is made up of 14 amino acids. The CDR3 bases are TGCAGTGCGGGACAGGGATCCAAAACCTATGGCTACACCTTC. Translation gives CSAGQGSKTYGYTF.

The chain recombines TRBV5-6 with TRBJ1-5, with D possibly being TRBD1 (5 bases). Germline CDR1 reads SGHDT; CDR2 reads YYEEEE. Trimming removed 1 base at V and 3 bases at J, with 14 bases between. This CDR3 spans 16 amino acids. The CDR3 DNA reads as TGTGCCAGCAGCTTGCGTGGGACGGTAGACAATCAGCCCCAGCATTTT. Its translation is CASSLRGTVDNQPQHF.

The chain combines TRBV6-1 with TRBJ2-5; D is possibly TRBD2 (6 bases). Germline-derived CDR1 and CDR2 are MNHNS and SASEGT. The V gene lost 1 base and the J gene lost 6 bases, with 12 bases spanning the gap. This CDR3 region has 14 residues. The CDR3 sequence is CASSEGRGRKTQYF. The CDR3 nucleotides read TGTGCCAGCAGTGAAGGGAGGGGACGAAAGACCCAGTACTTC.